The 13 T cell receptor beta chains below all came from one sample that was sequenced in a study of post-analysis software for immune sequencing data (dated by TCRdb to the mid-2010s). Antigens for these TCRs are unknown. Overall study results and their limits: Significantly higher frequencies in patients than in controls were found for roughly 5 TRBV segments, including TRBV5-6, TRBV5-1 and TRBV20-1.

Library preparation used PCR. For sequencing, an Illumina HiSeq 2500 was employed. Unique molecular identifiers were incorporated into TCR beta cDNA libraries to reduce PCR and sequencing biases. Using fastp trimming at Q25 and MiXCR clonotype assembly, TCRdb reanalyzed the public sequencing data and kept in-frame beta chains. Entries that share a CDR3 protein sequence are merged under the most common genes and DNA. The sample profile shows hundreds of thousands of distinct CDR3 sequences; approximately 57% of them were found once. The ten most abundant clones make up about 4.8% of the sample. The sample taken for sequencing was blood. The receptor source for this set is a girl aged 10-17 years with multiple sclerosis.

The CDR3 spells CSVRPRHHPGAEAFF. The CDR3 DNA is TGCAGCGTGCGGCCCCGACACCACCCCGGGGCTGAAGCTTTCTTT. The rearrangement joins TRBV29-1 to TRBJ1-1; D remains unclear. Per the germline V gene, CDR1 is SQVTM and CDR2 is ANQGSEA. The CDR3 has 15 amino acids. V was clipped by 6 bases and J by 6 bases, with 23 bases between them.

There are a few counts of this clonotype. The chain employs TRBV15 and TRBJ2-1; 10 bases match TRBD2. Germline CDR1 LNHNV, CDR2 YYDKDF (reference sequence). The CDR3 length is 17 residues. The junction had 6 bases not matched to a gene; V was cut back by 4 bases and J by 0 bases. The CDR3 bases are TGTGCCACCAGCACGGGACTAGCGAGATCCTCCTACAATGAGCAGTTCTTC. This codes for CATSTGLARSSYNEQFF.

This clonotype was picked up a small number of times. The chain is built from TRBV28 and TRBJ2-4, with D possibly matching TRBD2 (5 bases). Germline V gives CDR1 MDHEN, CDR2 SYDVKM. CDR3 size: 14 residues. V was pared by 7 bases and J by 7 bases, with 17 bases between. CDR3 nucleotides: TGTGCCAGCACTCATCCGGAGCGGTGGAACATTCAGTACTTC. Translating it yields CASTHPERWNIQYF.

The V and J genes are TRBV29-1 and TRBJ2-4; TRBD1 agrees at 9 bases. This CDR3 has 13 amino acids. Germline V lookup: CDR1 SQVTM, CDR2 ANQGSEA. V lost 4 bases and J lost 6; bases outside the gene matches: 4. CDR3 residues: CSVVGTGRNIQYF. CDR3 in DNA: TGCAGCGTTGTCGGGACAGGGAGAAACATTCAGTACTTC.

V and J are TRBV5-1 and TRBJ2-1; D not resolved. CDR1 and CDR2 from the germline V gene are SGHRS and YFSETQ. Between the trimmed V and J ends, which lost 0 bases and 0 bases, there was a span of 13 bases. The length of the CDR3 is 17 residues. The CDR3 here is CASSLVPASSSYNEQFF. Here the CDR3 DNA reads TGCGCCAGCAGCTTGGTCCCAGCCTCAAGCTCCTACAATGAGCAGTTCTTC.

For the CDR3, the DNA is TGCGCCAGCAGCTTGGGGGGGCCGGATGAAAAACTGTTTTTT. Amino acid sequence: CASSLGGPDEKLFF. The chain carries TRBV5-1 and TRBJ1-4; weak D call: TRBD1 (6 bases). In germline, CDR1 is SGHRS, CDR2 YFSETQ. The CDR3 consists of 14 residues. V was cut by 0 bases and J by 6 bases, with 9 bases left in between. The full variable domain, its missing parts supplied by reference TRBV5-1 and TRBJ1-4, is KAGVTQTPRYLIKTRGQQVTLSCSPISGHRSVSWYQQTPGQGLQFLFEYFSETQRNKGNFPGRFSGRQFSNSRSEMNVSTLELGDSALYLCASSLGGPDEKLFFGSGTQLSVL.

This clonotype was seen a handful of times. CDR3 bases: TGTGCCAGCGCCCCCCACGGGAGCTCCTACAATGAGCAGTTCTTC. Amino acids: CASAPHGSSYNEQFF. V gene TRBV7-3 combines with J gene TRBJ2-1, with D perhaps TRBD2 (6 bases). The V and J ends lost 8 bases and 0 bases respectively, with 14 bases between them. Germline CDR1 reads SGHTA; CDR2 reads FQGTGA. The CDR3 loop spans 15 amino acids.

V usage is TRBV12-3 or TRBV12-4 and J usage is TRBJ1-5, with TRBD1 matching 8 bases. This CDR3 has 18 amino acids. Trimming removed 6 bases from V and 4 bases from J; junction bases left unmatched: 17. The CDR3 sequence is CASSSWGQGAGSNQPQHF. The CDR3 nucleotides read TGTGCCAGCAGCTCCTGGGGGCAGGGGGCCGGCTCTAATCAGCCCCAGCATTTT.

V and J are TRBV6-6 and TRBJ2-7; 8 bases are a match to TRBD1. CDR1 and CDR2 from the germline V gene are MNHNY and SVGAGI (reference sequence). The CDR3 runs to 15 residues. The V and J ends lost 5 bases and 2 bases, in that order; junction bases with no gene match: 8. The CDR3 spells CASSSTDRAPYEQYF. For the CDR3, the DNA is TGTGCCAGCAGTAGTACGGACAGGGCGCCCTACGAGCAGTACTTC.

This chain connects TRBV29-1 to TRBJ2-7; TRBD1 might be the D (6 bases). Germline V gene sequence: CDR1 SQVTM, CDR2 ANQGSEA. The CDR3 is 13 amino acids. The V end lost 5 bases, the J end lost 3 bases, and 14 bases lay between the germline ends. The CDR3 is CSVSRGQFYEQYF. CDR3 sequence (DNA): TGCAGCGTTTCGAGGGGACAATTCTACGAGCAGTACTTC.

The table lists this clonotype with a few counts. V is TRBV29-1 and J is TRBJ2-5; the D call may be TRBD1 or TRBD2 (5 bases each). This CDR3 is built from 11 residues. The V and J ends lost 4 bases and 5 bases respectively, with 8 bases between them. The V gene's germline CDR1 is SQVTM and CDR2 ANQGSEA. CDR3 loop: CSVVGVETQYF. CDR3 sequence (DNA): TGCAGCGTTGTGGGGGTTGAGACCCAGTACTTC.

As to this clonotype: At one end the junction does not follow the germline gene, possibly because of a read error. The chain recombines TRBV11-1 with TRBJ2-7, with TRBD1 identical over 7 bases. CDR3 size: 14 residues. Germline V gene data show CDR1 as SGHAT and CDR2 as FQDESV (reference sequence). This chain's CDR3 is CASSSGSGGYEQYF. Written as DNA, the CDR3 is TGTGCCAGTAGCTCAGGATCAGGGGGCTACGAGCAGTACTTC.

This clonotype was observed a few times. This CDR3 reads CASSLIAGGELYQETQYF. The CDR3 bases are TGTGCCAGCAGCCTAATAGCGGGAGGGGAACTGTACCAAGAGACCCAGTACTTC. This chain uses TRBV7-9 with TRBJ2-5; TRBD2 agrees at 11 bases. Germline CDR1 and CDR2: SEHNR and FQNEAQ (reference sequence). The V segment lost 5 bases and the J segment 0 bases; nucleotides outside the gene matches: 11. This CDR3 region has 18 residues.